The 13 T cell receptor beta chains presented below share a single source sample, sequenced in a study of cytomegalovirus exposure and HLA in healthy donors. The method was immunoSEQ multiplex PCR; TCRdb's version includes in-frame clones alone and lacks a portion of them. The sample has roughly 120,000 clones; roughly 83% are singletons. Input material: PBMCs. The receptors were sampled from a man between 18 and 29 years old in good health and CMV-seronegative.

The chain combines TRBV5-1 with TRBJ2-5; TRBD2 aligns across 7 bases. The CDR3 consists of 15 residues. The V gene end was trimmed by 0 bases and the J gene end by 1 base; junction bases not matched to a gene: 3. Per the germline V gene, CDR1 is SGHRS and CDR2 is YFSETQ. CDR3 nucleotide sequence: TGCGCCAGCAGCTTGGCCGGGGGGACCCAAGAGACCCAGTACTTC. This codes for CASSLAGGTQETQYF.

The chain has TRBV30 and TRBJ1-4; no definite D call. In germline, CDR1 is GTSNPN, CDR2 SVGIG (reference sequence). V was cut by 3 bases and J by 3 bases, with 14 bases left in between. The CDR3 consists of 15 residues. The CDR3 DNA follows: TGTGCCTGGAGGGGAGGCCTGAGGCCTAATGAAAAACTGTTTTTT. It translates to CAWRGGLRPNEKLFF.

The chain couples TRBV19 to TRBJ1-5; D not certain. CDR3 size: 15 residues. Germline CDR1 is LNHDA and CDR2 is SQIVND (reference sequence). V dropped 5 bases and J dropped 0 bases, with 11 bases sitting between them. In nucleotides, the CDR3 is TGTGCCAGTAGTCTGGGAGCTTATAGCAATCAGCCCCAGCATTTT. Translated, it gives CASSLGAYSNQPQHF.

This clone has only one observation. The chain employs TRBV2 and TRBJ1-1; D not certain. CDR3 length equals 11 residues. Germline values: CDR1 SNHLY, CDR2 FYNNEI. V was trimmed by 6 bases and J by 5 bases, leaving 7 bases between them. The CDR3 loop reads CASRDWTEAFF. In DNA, the CDR3 is TGTGCCAGCAGGGACTGGACTGAAGCTTTCTTT.

The chain uses TRBV9 and TRBJ2-3; 9 positions match TRBD2. The CDR3 contains 18 residues. The germline V gene encodes CDR1 SGDLS and CDR2 YYNGEE. With 3 bases clipped from V and 0 bases from J, the junction kept 11 bases outside the gene matches. In nucleotides, the CDR3 is TGTGCCAGCAGCGCAGGACTAGCGCACCCCCCAAGCACAGATACGCAGTATTTT. It encodes CASSAGLAHPPSTDTQYF.

V usage is TRBV5-1 and J usage is TRBJ1-1; possible D gene TRBD1, 5 bases. The CDR3 consists of 15 residues. Between the trimmed V and J ends, which lost 4 bases and 1 base, there was a span of 14 bases. Germline values: CDR1 SGHRS, CDR2 YFSETQ. The CDR3 protein is CASSPLGGANTEAFF. CDR3 DNA: TGCGCCAGCAGCCCCCTGGGGGGTGCGAACACTGAAGCTTTCTTT.

This clone was recorded many times. The CDR3 sequence is CASPGVNTEAFF. CDR3 sequence (DNA): TGTGCCAGCCCAGGGGTTAACACTGAAGCTTTCTTT. The rearrangement uses TRBV6-5 and TRBJ1-1, with D tentatively TRBD1 (6 bases). The V end was cut by 8 bases, the J end by 2 bases, with 9 bases between. The germline V gene has CDR1 MNHEY and CDR2 SVGAGI. The CDR3 contains 12 residues.

The chain recombines TRBV30 with TRBJ1-4; D is perhaps TRBD1 (6 bases). With 0 bases removed from V and 7 bases from J, the gap between germline ends came to 15 bases. This CDR3 has 15 residues. Germline V gene data show CDR1 as GTSNPN and CDR2 as SVGIG (reference sequence). The DNA of the CDR3 is TGTGCCTGGAGTGTACTGGGGGGGCGAAGTGAAAAACTGTTTTTT. Its protein is CAWSVLGGRSEKLFF.

The rearrangement uses TRBV27 and TRBJ2-1; 8 bases are shared with TRBD2. The CDR3 runs to 14 residues. The germline CDR1 and CDR2 sequences are MNHEY and SMNVEV (reference sequence). Trimming cost V 10 bases and J 5 bases; bases outside gene matches: 10. Written as DNA, the CDR3 is TGTGCCACCGCTAGCGGGCGAGTCGACAATGAGCAGTTCTTC. Encoded protein: CATASGRVDNEQFF.

This clone was recorded many times. This rearrangement joins TRBV27 to TRBJ1-1; 10 bases are a match to TRBD1. Trimming removed 3 bases from V and 3 bases from J; junction bases left unmatched: 4. This CDR3 has 15 amino acids. Per the germline V gene, CDR1 is MNHEY and CDR2 is SMNVEV (reference sequence). The CDR3 spells CASSFTDRGYTEAFF. For the CDR3, the DNA is TGTGCCAGCAGTTTTACGGACAGGGGGTACACTGAAGCTTTCTTT.

The rearrangement joins TRBV2 to TRBJ2-1; D perhaps matches TRBD2 (6 bases). The CDR3 covers 13 residues. Germline V gives CDR1 SNHLY, CDR2 FYNNEI. Trimming removed 6 bases from V and 5 bases from J, with 11 bases in between. Written as DNA, the CDR3 is TGTGCCAGCAGGAGGAGGGTAAACAATGAGCAGTTCTTC. It translates to CASRRRVNNEQFF.

V usage is TRBV2 and J usage is TRBJ2-7; TRBD2 is a possible D gene (7 bases). Trimming pared 6 bases from V and 4 bases from J, leaving 22 bases between. The CDR3 sequence is 16 residues long. From germline, CDR1 is SNHLY and CDR2 FYNNEI. The CDR3, as DNA: TGTGCCAGCAGCCAGGGTCTATGGGGGGGCGGATACGAGCAGTACTTC. It translates to CASSQGLWGGGYEQYF.

The chain recombines TRBV2 with TRBJ2-1, with 12 bases lining up with TRBD2. Losses at the gene ends were 2 bases for V and 8 bases for J; bases not matched to a gene: 4. The CDR3 contains 15 residues. Germline CDR1 SNHLY, CDR2 FYNNEI. CDR3 DNA sequence: TGTGCCAGCAGTGAAAACCTAGCGGGGGGGTATGAGCAGTTCTTC. It is translated as CASSENLAGGYEQFF.